These 6 T cell receptor beta chains were all obtained from the same sample, sequenced in a study of blood T cells in healthy people across ages (dated by TCRdb to the mid-2010s). Libraries were built with 5' RACE. The data were produced on an Illumina HiSeq 2500. The second PCR ran for roughly 6 to 11 cycles and used a J-beta primer mix along with a sample-barcoded 5' primer. In-frame beta chains were kept once TCRdb had trimmed the public reads at Q25 with fastp and called clones with MiXCR. Rows matching on CDR3 protein sequence are summarized as one entry with the most common DNA and genes. The sample records roughly 800,000 distinct CDR3 sequences, roughly 64% of which are singletons. Approximately 23% of the sample rests with the top ten. The material sequenced was blood. These receptors all come from a man between 25 and 39 years old in good health.

This clonotype was seen a handful of times. The J gene is TRBJ2-3, the V gene TRBV3-1; D is perhaps TRBD1 or TRBD2 (5 bases each). The V and J ends lost 6 bases and 0 bases respectively, with 13 bases between them. Germline CDR1 LGHDT, CDR2 YNNKEL (reference sequence). The CDR3 covers 15 residues. The CDR3 DNA reads as TGTGCCAGCAGTCACCGGGACCAGAGCACAGATACGCAGTATTTT. Protein sequence: CASSHRDQSTDTQYF.

The chain combines TRBV10-3 with TRBJ2-3, with a possible D match to TRBD2 (5 bases). Germline loops: CDR1 ENHRY, CDR2 SYGVKD. Trimming left V 4 bases short and J 1 base short, with 27 bases between. The CDR3 contains 20 residues. The CDR3 DNA follows: TGTGCCATCAGTGCCTTTCCGGGCCGTCTAGGGAGTTATCGCACAGATACGCAGTATTTT. The encoded protein is CAISAFPGRLGSYRTDTQYF.

A few counts support this clonotype. The V and J genes are TRBV5-1 and TRBJ2-5; D is possibly TRBD2 (6 bases). Germline V gives CDR1 SGHRS, CDR2 YFSETQ. The CDR3 consists of 16 residues. The V end was cut by 1 base, the J end by 0 bases, with 13 bases between. The CDR3 DNA is TGCGCCAGCAGCTTGCAGCACGGACTAAACCAAGAGACCCAGTACTTC. Translation: CASSLQHGLNQETQYF.

The chain employs TRBV20-1 and TRBJ2-3; D unresolved. In germline, CDR1 is DFQATT, CDR2 SNEGSKA (reference sequence). Deletions cut 4 bases from V and 2 bases from J, with 13 bases between. This CDR3 has 14 residues. The CDR3 spells CSAIGRLNTDTQYF. For the CDR3, the DNA is TGCAGTGCTATCGGTCGCCTAAACACAGATACGCAGTATTTT.

This clonotype was detected only once. The V gene is TRBV7-2, the J gene TRBJ1-5; D gene unclear. The CDR3 consists of 12 residues. Trimming removed 1 base at V and 9 bases at J, with 7 bases between. The germline CDR1 and CDR2 sequences are SGHTA and FQGNSA. The CDR3 region is CASSLEAGPQHF. Here the CDR3 DNA reads TGTGCCAGCAGCTTAGAGGCGGGGCCCCAGCATTTT.

J is TRBJ2-2 and V is TRBV3-1; a possible D gene is TRBD1 (6 bases). This CDR3 is built from 15 residues. The V and J ends lost 4 bases and 7 bases respectively, with 16 bases between them. The V gene's germline CDR1 is LGHDT and CDR2 YNNKEL (reference sequence). The CDR3 here is CASSPEDRLGGELFF. CDR3 DNA sequence: TGTGCCAGCAGCCCAGAAGACAGGTTAGGCGGGGAGCTGTTTTTT. The entire variable domain, with the rest obtained from reference TRBV3-1 and TRBJ2-2, is as follows: DTAVSQTPKYLVTQMGNDKSIKCEQNLGHDTMYWYKQDSKKFLKIMFSYNNKELIINETVPNRFSPKSPDKAHLNLHINSLELGDSAVYFCASSPEDRLGGELFFGEGSRLTVL.